This paragraph reports one T cell receptor (beta chain). This sample stems from a study of blood T cell repertoires in COVID-19. Study at large: Sample material is recorded as cDNA or gDNA derived from T cells, B-cell-depleted T cells, or PBMCs.

Sequencing was performed with immunoSEQ multiplex PCR; in TCRdb, only in-frame clones are kept and a portion is missing. Of fewer than 300,000 clones listed, approximately 85% were seen once; the top ten hold 0.85% to 1%. V dropped 1 base and J dropped 0 bases, with 6 bases sitting between them. The CDR3 is 14 amino acids. Germline CDR1 reads SGHNT; CDR2 reads YENEEA. V and J are TRBV11-3 and TRBJ1-1; D ambiguous. Sample: peripheral blood. The clonotype was recovered from a human donor with COVID-19, enrolled during active disease. The donor label of this sample is uncertain. CDR3 coding DNA: TGTGCCAGCAGCTTAGGCTCAGTGAACACTGAAGCTTTCTTT. Translation gives CASSLGSVNTEAFF.